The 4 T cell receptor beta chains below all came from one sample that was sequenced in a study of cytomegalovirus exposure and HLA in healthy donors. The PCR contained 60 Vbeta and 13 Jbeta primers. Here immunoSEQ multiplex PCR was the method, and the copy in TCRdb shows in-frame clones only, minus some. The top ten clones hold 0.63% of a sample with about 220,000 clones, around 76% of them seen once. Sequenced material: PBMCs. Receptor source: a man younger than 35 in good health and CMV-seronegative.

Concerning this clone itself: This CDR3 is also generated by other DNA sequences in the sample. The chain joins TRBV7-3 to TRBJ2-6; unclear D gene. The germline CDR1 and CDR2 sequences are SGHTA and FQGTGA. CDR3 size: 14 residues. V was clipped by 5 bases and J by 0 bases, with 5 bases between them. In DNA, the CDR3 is TGTGCCAGCAGCCCCGGCTCTGGGGCCAACGTCCTGACTTTC. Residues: CASSPGSGANVLTF.

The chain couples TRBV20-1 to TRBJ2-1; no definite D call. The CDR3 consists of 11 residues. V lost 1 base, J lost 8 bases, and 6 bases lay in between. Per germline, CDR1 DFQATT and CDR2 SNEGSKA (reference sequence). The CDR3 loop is CSARAVHEQFF. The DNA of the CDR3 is TGCAGTGCTAGAGCAGTGCATGAGCAGTTCTTC.

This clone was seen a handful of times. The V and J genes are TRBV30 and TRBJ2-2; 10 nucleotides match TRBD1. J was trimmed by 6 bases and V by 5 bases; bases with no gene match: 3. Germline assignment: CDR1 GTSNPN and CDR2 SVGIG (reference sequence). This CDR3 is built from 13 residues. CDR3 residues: CAWGDRGPGELFF. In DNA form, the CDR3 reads TGTGCCTGGGGGGACAGGGGCCCCGGGGAGCTGTTTTTT.

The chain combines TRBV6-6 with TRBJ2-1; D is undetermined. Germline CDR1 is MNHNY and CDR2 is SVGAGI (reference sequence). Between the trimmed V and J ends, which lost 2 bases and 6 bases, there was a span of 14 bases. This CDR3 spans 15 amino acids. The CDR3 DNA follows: TGTGCCAGCAGTTACATCCCTCGTTACAGCAATGAGCAGTTCTTC. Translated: CASSYIPRYSNEQFF.